The 30 T cell receptor beta chains presented below share a single source sample, sequenced in a study of beta chain features in type 1 diabetes. Sequencing targeted expressed TCRB transcripts, as all isolated RNA had been reverse transcribed. Here immunoSEQ multiplex PCR was the method, and the copy in TCRdb shows in-frame clones only, minus some. The sample lists fewer than 250,000 clones, roughly 9.6% occurring once. The sample comprised naive CD4+ T cells from blood. The origin of the receptors is a young woman in good health.

This rearrangement joins TRBV7-3 to TRBJ2-3, with D perhaps TRBD2 (6 bases). The CDR3 covers 12 residues. Trimming removed 6 bases at V and 8 bases at J, with 12 bases between. The germline V gene encodes CDR1 SGHTA and CDR2 FQGTGA. The CDR3 here is CASSQKEGTQYF. The DNA of the CDR3 is TGTGCCAGCAGTCAAAAGGAGGGTACGCAGTATTTT.

The chain is built from TRBV27 and TRBJ2-3; possible D gene TRBD1, 5 bases. This CDR3 region has 16 residues. The V and J ends lost 5 bases and 4 bases respectively, with 19 bases between them. Germline CDR1 reads MNHEY; CDR2 reads SMNVEV (reference sequence). The CDR3 DNA reads TGTGCCAGCAGTCCACCCAAACTACAGGACGCAGATACGCAGTATTTT. Protein product: CASSPPKLQDADTQYF.

CDR3 sequence reads: CAWTGLTNTEAFF. In DNA, the CDR3 is TGTGCCTGGACTGGACTGACGAACACTGAAGCTTTCTTT. V is TRBV30 and J is TRBJ1-1, with D unclear. Trimming pared 4 bases from V and 1 base from J, leaving 10 bases between. CDR3 length: 13 amino acids. Germline values: CDR1 GTSNPN, CDR2 SVGIG (reference sequence).

In its sample, this clone was seen a few times. The rearrangement joins TRBV5-4 to TRBJ2-3; 13 positions match TRBD2. This CDR3 is 18 amino acids long. Germline trimming cut 0 bases from V and 3 bases from J; bases unmatched to any gene: 7. CDR1 is SGHNT and CDR2 is YYREEE in the germline V gene (reference sequence). CDR3 DNA: TGTGCCAGCAGCTTGGGACTAGCGGGAGGTAGTCCGACAGATACGCAGTATTTT. It translates to CASSLGLAGGSPTDTQYF.

This clone was found a few times. The chain combines TRBV7-8 with TRBJ2-7, with 8 positions matching TRBD2. CDR1 and CDR2 from the germline V gene are SGHVS and FQNEAQ. The CDR3 consists of 15 residues. The ends lost 5 bases at V and 0 bases at J; junction bases unmatched: 6. CDR3 amino acids: CASSGRAGVSYEQYF. The DNA for the CDR3 is TGTGCCAGCAGCGGGCGAGCGGGAGTCTCCTACGAGCAGTACTTC.

The J gene is TRBJ1-2, the V gene TRBV7-9, with 10 nucleotides matching TRBD1. This CDR3 is built from 17 residues. Per the germline V gene, CDR1 is SEHNR and CDR2 is FQNEAQ (reference sequence). V was pared by 5 bases and J by 5 bases, with 14 bases of the junction left unmatched. CDR3 DNA sequence: TGTGCCAGCAGCCCCACCTACAGACAGGGGGCCTTATATGGCTACACCTTC. As protein: CASSPTYRQGALYGYTF.

This sequence joins TRBV10-2 and TRBJ2-1; D is perhaps TRBD1 (5 bases). The germline V gene has CDR1 WSHSY and CDR2 SAAADI. The CDR3 loop spans 12 amino acids. Between the trimmed V and J ends, which lost 2 bases and 15 bases, there was a span of 14 bases. CDR3 in amino acids: CASSEARTLLFF. CDR3 DNA: TGCGCCAGCAGTGAGGCCCGGACATTATTGTTCTTC.

This clone occurred a few times. The rearrangement joins TRBV15 to TRBJ2-3, with D unclear. Germline V gene sequence: CDR1 LNHNV, CDR2 YYDKDF (reference sequence). V lost 5 bases, J lost 4 bases, and 10 bases lay in between. There are 13 residues in the CDR3. The CDR3 DNA reads TGTGCCACCAGCCGCTTTAAGCCAGATACGCAGTATTTT. Protein product: CATSRFKPDTQYF.

There are a few counts of this clone. The chain is built from TRBV6-1 and TRBJ1-1; D might be TRBD1 (5 bases). Germline CDR1 is MNHNS and CDR2 is SASEGT. V was trimmed by 6 bases and J by 0 bases, leaving 5 bases between them. The CDR3 is 12 amino acids. DNA of the CDR3: TGTGCCAGCAGCAGGGTGAACACTGAAGCTTTCTTT. This gives the protein CASSRVNTEAFF.

This clone was seen a few times. The V gene is TRBV30, the J gene TRBJ1-3, with TRBD1 identical over 8 bases. Germline V gives CDR1 GTSNPN, CDR2 SVGIG (reference sequence). Trimming cost V 8 bases and J 2 bases; bases outside gene matches: 8. This CDR3 is built from 14 residues. The CDR3 sequence is CARSRTGTGNTIYF. The CDR3 DNA follows: TGTGCCCGTTCACGGACAGGGACTGGAAACACCATATATTTT.

This clone appeared a few times. This chain connects TRBV5-1 to TRBJ2-7, with D unclear. The germline V gene encodes CDR1 SGHRS and CDR2 YFSETQ. The CDR3 is 14 residues long. Trimming shortened V by 4 bases and J by 0 bases, and 11 bases separated the two germline ends. This CDR3 reads CASSPERSSYEQYF. The DNA of the CDR3 is TGCGCCAGCAGCCCAGAGAGGTCCTCCTACGAGCAGTACTTC.

The rearrangement uses TRBV25-1 and TRBJ1-2; the D gene is possibly TRBD1 (6 bases). The CDR3 sequence is 13 residues long. CDR1 is MGHDK and CDR2 is SYGVNS in the germline V gene. V lost 6 bases and J lost 5, with 13 bases in between. CDR3 protein: CASRNRDGYGYTF. The CDR3, as DNA: TGTGCCAGCAGAAACAGGGATGGGTATGGCTACACCTTC.

The chain carries TRBV11-2 and TRBJ2-2, with TRBD2 matching over 9 bases. From germline, CDR1 is SGHAT and CDR2 FQNNGV. The CDR3 runs to 17 residues. After removal of 2 bases from V and 6 bases from J, the junction contained 10 bases not matched to a gene. In DNA form, the CDR3 reads TGTGCCAGCAGCTTATTACCTAGCGGGATTGGGGCCGGGGAGCTGTTTTTT. Encoded protein: CASSLLPSGIGAGELFF.

This clone was counted only a few times. The gene calls are TRBV29-1 and TRBJ1-1, with D possibly TRBD1 on 6 matching bases. The CDR3 contains 13 residues. The germline gives CDR1 SQVTM, CDR2 ANQGSEA. Trimming took off 6 bases at V and 0 bases at J, with 11 bases between the two ends. CDR3 bases: TGCAGCGTGACGGGACACCTGAACACTGAAGCTTTCTTT. It specifies CSVTGHLNTEAFF.

This clone was seen only a few times. This chain joins TRBV19 and TRBJ1-1; 7 bases are shared with TRBD1. Germline loops: CDR1 LNHDA, CDR2 SQIVND (reference sequence). V gave up 5 bases and J gave up 4 bases; unmatched junction bases: 7. The CDR3 covers 14 residues. DNA for the CDR3: TGTGCCAGTAGTCAACAGGGGTGGAGCACTGAAGCTTTCTTT. Its translation is CASSQQGWSTEAFF.

The chain links TRBV5-1 to TRBJ1-1; TRBD1 matches 7 bases. CDR1 and CDR2 from the germline V gene are SGHRS and YFSETQ. The CDR3 has 14 amino acids. Trimming removed 5 bases from V and 1 base from J; junction bases left unmatched: 5. The CDR3, as DNA: TGCGCCAGCAGACGGGACAGTCAGAACACTGAAGCTTTCTTT. This sequence encodes CASRRDSQNTEAFF.

This clone was picked up a small number of times. The chain carries TRBV2 and TRBJ2-7, with TRBD1 as a possible D gene (5 bases). CDR1 and CDR2 from the germline V gene are SNHLY and FYNNEI. CDR3 length: 15 residues. The V end was cut by 1 base, the J end by 6 bases, with 16 bases between. The DNA of the CDR3 is TGTGCCAGCAGTGAAGAAACCGGCAGGGCCGCCGAGCAGTACTTC. Translation: CASSEETGRAAEQYF. Based on the CDR3 plus reference TRBV2 and TRBJ2-7, the full variable domain is EPEVTQTPSHQVTQMGQEVILRCVPISNHLYFYWYRQILGQKVEFLVSFYNNEISEKSEIFDDQFSVERPDGSNFTLKIRSTKLEDSAMYFCASSEETGRAAEQYFGPGTRLTVT.

This clone is a singleton in its sample. The chain is built from TRBV18 and TRBJ1-6; 7 bases fit TRBD1. The V and J ends lost 3 bases and 5 bases, in that order; junction bases with no gene match: 4. This CDR3 region has 15 residues. Germline assignment: CDR1 KGHSH and CDR2 LQKENI. The CDR3, as DNA: TGTGCCAGCTCACCCCGGACAGGCAATAATTCACCCCTCCACTTT. The encoded protein is CASSPRTGNNSPLHF.

This clone turned up a few times. This rearrangement joins TRBV18 to TRBJ2-3, with 7 nucleotides matching TRBD2. The CDR3 has 18 residues. Germline CDR1 reads KGHSH; CDR2 reads LQKENI. V lost 1 base to trimming and J lost 1 base; unmatched junction nucleotides: 11. The CDR3 loop is CASSPRTLAGGGTDTQYF. The CDR3 coding sequence is TGTGCCAGCTCACCACGAACCTTAGCGGGCGGGGGCACAGATACGCAGTATTTT.

The chain couples TRBV19 to TRBJ1-1; perhaps TRBD1 as D (5 bases). The CDR3 consists of 13 residues. Trimming took off 4 bases at V and 1 base at J, with 7 bases between the two ends. Germline CDR1 is LNHDA and CDR2 is SQIVND (reference sequence). CDR3 amino acids: CASSNTGNTEAFF. CDR3 nucleotide sequence: TGTGCCAGTAGTAATACAGGGAACACTGAAGCTTTCTTT. Variable domain in full (rest from reference TRBV19 and TRBJ1-1): DGGITQSPKYLFRKEGQNVTLSCEQNLNHDAMYWYRQDPGQGLRLIYYSQIVNDFQKGDIAEGYSVSREKKESFPLTVTSAQKNPTAFYLCASSNTGNTEAFFGQGTRLTVV.

V is TRBV5-1 and J is TRBJ2-2, with 7 bases matching TRBD1. V dropped 3 bases and J dropped 6; count of bases not matched to a gene: 17. CDR1 is SGHRS and CDR2 is YFSETQ in the germline V gene. This CDR3 spans 18 amino acids. CDR3 residues: CASSWFKGSQGLAGELFF. The CDR3 bases are TGCGCCAGCAGCTGGTTTAAAGGATCACAGGGGTTGGCCGGGGAGCTGTTTTTT.

J is TRBJ1-1 and V is TRBV5-1, with TRBD1 matching over 9 bases. Germline V lookup: CDR1 SGHRS, CDR2 YFSETQ. The CDR3 consists of 13 residues. J gave up 5 bases and V 7 bases, and 6 bases lay outside the gene matches. CDR3 bases: TGCGCCAGCGGTTACAGGGGGCAGACTGAAGCTTTCTTT. It specifies CASGYRGQTEAFF.

This clone was seen a handful of times. This chain connects TRBV4-1 to TRBJ1-2; 9 bases fit TRBD1. CDR1 is MGHRA and CDR2 is YSYEKL in the germline V gene. The CDR3 has 15 residues. The junction had 11 bases not matched to a gene; V was cut back by 4 bases and J by 8 bases. Here the CDR3 reads CASSLGQGTNNGYTF. CDR3 DNA sequence: TGCGCCAGCAGCCTAGGACAGGGGACTAATAACGGCTACACCTTC.

This sequence joins TRBV5-1 and TRBJ2-7; 7 bases map to TRBD1. The length of the CDR3 is 17 residues. The germline gives CDR1 SGHRS, CDR2 YFSETQ. Losses at the gene ends were 4 bases for V and 1 base for J; bases not matched to a gene: 14. The CDR3 DNA is TGCGCCAGCAGCCCTCACTTGACAGGGTTTTCATCCTACGAGCAGTACTTC. This codes for CASSPHLTGFSSYEQYF.

In its sample, this clone was seen a few times. This chain joins TRBV2 and TRBJ2-7; no clear D gene. The length of the CDR3 is 17 residues. CDR1 and CDR2 (germline): SNHLY, FYNNEI. V lost 7 bases and J lost 0, with 22 bases in between. The CDR3 loop is CASTIPSGGGSSYEQYF. In DNA, the CDR3 is TGTGCCAGCACCATCCCCTCCGGTGGCGGTTCCTCCTACGAGCAGTACTTC.

The chain has TRBV29-1 and TRBJ1-2, with 8 positions matching TRBD1. The CDR3 spans 12 residues. The germline CDR1 and CDR2 sequences are SQVTM and ANQGSEA. Losses at the gene ends were 3 bases for V and 5 bases for J; bases not matched to a gene: 2. The CDR3 sequence: CSVEDREYGYTF. CDR3 bases: TGCAGCGTTGAGGACAGGGAGTATGGCTACACCTTC. Supplemented by reference TRBV29-1 and TRBJ1-2, the full variable domain reads SAVISQKPSRDICQRGTSLTIQCQVDSQVTMMFWYRQQPGQSLTLIATANQGSEATYESGFVIDKFPISRPNLTFSTLTVSNMSPEDSSIYLCSVEDREYGYTFGSGTRLTVV.

This clone was detected a few times. The gene calls are TRBV6-1 and TRBJ2-3; D may be TRBD2 (6 bases). The CDR3 runs 15 residues. Germline values: CDR1 MNHNS, CDR2 SASEGT. Trimming left V 5 bases short and J 0 bases short, with 12 bases between. CDR3: CASSPRRGSTDTQYF. CDR3 DNA sequence: TGTGCCAGCAGTCCCAGGCGGGGTAGCACAGATACGCAGTATTTT.

This clone was detected a few times. This chain joins TRBV7-2 and TRBJ2-1; 10 bases agree with TRBD1. Germline V gives CDR1 SGHTA, CDR2 FQGNSA. The CDR3 length is 16 residues. Trimming cost V 4 bases and J 15 bases; bases outside gene matches: 18. The CDR3 reads CASSYLPGQGISGTFF. Written as DNA, the CDR3 is TGTGCCAGCAGCTACCTTCCGGGACAGGGGATAAGTGGGACGTTCTTC. Full variable domain (outside the CDR3, taken from reference TRBV7-2 and TRBJ2-1): GAGVSQSPSNKVTEKGKDVELRCDPISGHTALYWYRQSLGQGLEFLIYFQGNSAPDKSGLPSDRFSAERTGGSVSTLTIQRTQQEDSAVYLCASSYLPGQGISGTFFGPGTRLTVL.

This clone was counted a few times. The chain joins TRBV19 to TRBJ1-2, with D unclear. V lost 4 bases, J lost 8 bases, and 11 bases lay in between. The CDR3 spans 12 residues. The germline V gene has CDR1 LNHDA and CDR2 SQIVND (reference sequence). The CDR3 here is CASSTHEGGYTF. The CDR3 DNA reads as TGTGCCAGTAGTACCCACGAGGGAGGCTACACCTTC.

The J gene is TRBJ1-1, the V gene TRBV29-1, with D maybe TRBD1 (6 bases). Trimming removed 6 bases from V and 2 bases from J, with 16 bases in between. The CDR3 has 14 residues. The germline CDR1 and CDR2 sequences are SQVTM and ANQGSEA. This CDR3 reads CSVHRPGVNTEAFF. CDR3 in DNA: TGCAGCGTCCACCGGCCAGGGGTAAACACTGAAGCTTTCTTT.